The 25 T cell receptor beta chains given below trace back to one sample, sequenced in a study of CD8 T cells in Susac syndrome. With random hexamers, about 0.45 to 1 ug RNA was reverse transcribed. From the immunoSEQ multiplex PCR reads, TCRdb called clonotypes with MiXCR, one entry per CDR3 protein. Here the sample spans hundreds of thousands of distinct CDR3 sequences, 70% to 90% being singletons. Sequenced input: CD8+ T cells from PBMCs. The receptors come from a human donor with multiple sclerosis.

The chain recombines TRBV12-3 or TRBV12-4 with TRBJ1-2, with D hard to call. The V end was cut by 6 bases, the J end by 7 bases, with 15 bases between. The CDR3 length is 13 residues. The CDR3 protein is CASSVWASPGYTF. The CDR3 DNA follows: TGTGCCAGCAGCGTTTGGGCGTCGCCTGGCTACACCTTC.

The chain uses TRBV5-1 and TRBJ2-3; possible D gene TRBD2, 6 bases. V lost 0 bases to trimming and J lost 1 base, with 9 bases between them. Germline V lookup: CDR1 SGHRS, CDR2 YFSETQ. CDR3 length: 15 residues. CDR3 sequence: CASSLEEGRTDTQYF. CDR3 DNA: TGCGCCAGCAGCTTGGAGGAGGGGCGCACAGATACGCAGTATTTT.

This chain joins TRBV4-1 and TRBJ1-4; the D gene is possibly TRBD1 (6 bases). V was pared by 2 bases and J by 7 bases, with 14 bases between. The CDR3 spans 15 residues. CDR1 and CDR2 from the germline V gene are MGHRA and YSYEKL. The CDR3 DNA follows: TGCGCCAGCAGCCAACTGACGGGGGCAGGTGAAAAACTGTTTTTT. Translated, it gives CASSQLTGAGEKLFF.

This chain links TRBV25-1 with TRBJ2-7; 7 nucleotides agree with TRBD2. The germline gives CDR1 MGHDK, CDR2 SYGVNS. The CDR3 is 16 residues long. V trimming: 1 base; J trimming: 3 bases; junction bases outside the gene matches: 9. The CDR3 sequence: CASSELTGGSNYEQYF. The DNA for the CDR3 is TGTGCCAGCAGTGAATTAACGGGAGGCTCCAACTACGAGCAGTACTTC.

This chain connects TRBV7-9 to TRBJ2-2, with D hard to call. V was pared by 2 bases and J by 0 bases, with 7 bases between. CDR3 size: 15 residues. CDR1 SEHNR and CDR2 FQNEAQ come from the germline V gene (reference sequence). This CDR3 reads CASSLRVPNTGELFF. In DNA, the CDR3 is TGTGCCAGCAGCTTACGGGTTCCGAACACCGGGGAGCTGTTTTTT.

The V and J genes are TRBV7-9 and TRBJ2-5, with 11 nucleotides matching TRBD2. CDR3 size: 15 residues. V shed 3 bases, J shed 3 bases, and the junction held 3 bases outside the gene matches. Germline-derived CDR1 and CDR2 are SEHNR and FQNEAQ (reference sequence). Written as DNA, the CDR3 is TGTGCCAGCAGCTTCGCACTAGCGGGAGAAGAGACCCAGTACTTC. It codes for CASSFALAGEETQYF.

The V and J genes are TRBV3-1 and TRBJ2-1; 9 nucleotides agree with TRBD1. Germline V CDR1 and CDR2: LGHDT, YNNKEL (reference sequence). V dropped 3 bases and J dropped 0; count of bases not matched to a gene: 18. The CDR3 is made up of 21 amino acids. CDR3 region: CASSQQTTGGYPRFSYNEQFF. DNA for the CDR3: TGTGCCAGCAGCCAGCAAACGACAGGGGGGTACCCAAGATTCTCCTACAATGAGCAGTTCTTC.

The V and J genes are TRBV7-9 and TRBJ2-5, with D hard to call. The V end was cut by 1 base, the J end by 2 bases, with 11 bases between. The V gene's germline CDR1 is SEHNR and CDR2 FQNEAQ (reference sequence). This CDR3 region has 15 residues. CDR3 protein: CASSLVAVPQETQYF. For the CDR3, the DNA is TGTGCCAGCAGCTTAGTGGCGGTTCCACAAGAGACCCAGTACTTC.

As regards this clonotype: A junction end diverges from the germline sequence, so it may reflect a read error. V and J are TRBV13 and TRBJ2-1, with D possibly TRBD2 on 6 matching bases. The CDR3 is 15 amino acids. The germline CDR1 and CDR2 sequences are PRHDT and FYEKMQ (reference sequence). The CDR3 spells CASSLDLRRGNERFF. For the CDR3, the DNA is TGTGCCAGCAGCTTAGATCTCCGGAGGGGCAATGAGCGGTTCTTC.

The rearrangement uses TRBV6-2 or TRBV6-3 and TRBJ2-1; unclear D gene. The CDR3 has 13 residues. Germline-derived CDR1 and CDR2 are MNHEY and SVGEGT. Trimming cost V 0 bases and J 6 bases, with 6 bases left between them. The CDR3 loop is CASSYSGRNEQFF. CDR3 nucleotides: TGTGCCAGCAGTTACTCAGGCCGCAATGAGCAGTTCTTC.

The chain uses TRBV20-1 and TRBJ1-1; D uncertain. There are 11 residues in the CDR3. Germline V lookup: CDR1 DFQATT, CDR2 SNEGSKA (reference sequence). The ends were cut back, 8 bases at V and 10 bases at J, with 17 bases in the middle. The chain's CDR3 is CSSYTARGAFF. The CDR3 nucleotides read TGCAGTTCCTATACTGCCCGCGGAGCTTTCTTT.

This clonotype has just one count. The chain links TRBV27 to TRBJ2-1, with no clear D. The CDR3 has 14 residues. Trimming removed 5 bases from V and 4 bases from J, with 12 bases in between. CDR1 MNHEY and CDR2 SMNVEV come from the germline V gene (reference sequence). DNA for the CDR3: TGTGCCAGCAGTACCGGTAATGAATACAATGAGCAGTTCTTC. Protein product: CASSTGNEYNEQFF.

V and J are TRBV20-1 and TRBJ2-3; no reliable D call. The germline CDR1 and CDR2 sequences are DFQATT and SNEGSKA (reference sequence). CDR3 size: 14 residues. V gave up 0 bases and J gave up 0 bases, with 7 bases separating them. The CDR3 region has the DNA TGCAGTGCTAGAGATGACACAAGCACAGATACGCAGTATTTT. Translated: CSARDDTSTDTQYF.

As to this clonotype: The junction does not match germline at one end; this may be a read error. The J gene is TRBJ2-2, the V gene TRBV23-1; TRBD2 is a possible D gene (6 bases). TRBV23-1 is labeled an ORF, and its function is uncertain. The length of the CDR3 is 16 residues. The CDR3: CASSQDETSLHRGAVF. CDR3 in DNA: TGCGCCAGCAGTCAAGACGAAACTAGCCTCCACCGGGGAGCTGTTTTT.

The chain is built from TRBV20-1 and TRBJ1-4, with 8 nucleotides matching TRBD1. Germline CDR1 is DFQATT and CDR2 is SNEGSKA (reference sequence). The ends lost 6 bases at V and 8 bases at J; junction bases unmatched: 2. The CDR3 consists of 11 residues. Written as DNA, the CDR3 is TGCAGTGCCAGACAGGGGGAAAAACTGTTTTTT. As protein: CSARQGEKLFF.

The V call is TRBV9, the J call TRBJ2-5; D gene unclear. The CDR3 runs to 14 residues. Germline loops: CDR1 SGDLS, CDR2 YYNGEE. V gave up 0 bases and J gave up 1 base, with 7 bases separating them. The CDR3, as DNA: TGTGCCAGCAGCGTAGCGGGTAGCCAAGAGACCCAGTACTTC. Translated, it gives CASSVAGSQETQYF.

In nucleotides, the CDR3 is TGTGCCAGCAGTTTAGACGAGCCAAGTCTAGCCAAAAACATTCAGTACTTC. This translates into CASSLDEPSLAKNIQYF. This chain uses TRBV12-3 or TRBV12-4 with TRBJ2-4; D gene unclear. The CDR3 has 17 residues. V was cut by 1 base and J by 0 bases, with 13 bases left in between.

The rearrangement joins TRBV5-1 to TRBJ1-5, with D unclear. This CDR3 contains 12 residues. The ends were cut back, 6 bases at V and 6 bases at J, with 10 bases in the middle. CDR1 and CDR2 (germline): SGHRS, YFSETQ. This chain's CDR3 is CASTPWGQPQHF. The DNA for the CDR3 is TGCGCCAGCACCCCTTGGGGTCAGCCCCAGCATTTT.

The V gene is TRBV6-5, the J gene TRBJ1-1, with TRBD1 identical over 8 bases. Germline V gives CDR1 MNHEY, CDR2 SVGAGI. The CDR3 length is 14 residues. V trimming: 5 bases; J trimming: 5 bases; junction bases outside the gene matches: 7. The CDR3 is CASSLLRTGTEAFF. The CDR3 bases are TGTGCCAGCAGTCTACTGAGGACAGGGACTGAAGCTTTCTTT.

The chain is built from TRBV7-9 and TRBJ2-1, with D perhaps matching TRBD1 or TRBD2 (6 bases each). Trimming pared 5 bases from V and 9 bases from J, leaving 29 bases between. This CDR3 has 18 amino acids. Per germline, CDR1 SEHNR and CDR2 FQNEAQ (reference sequence). The CDR3 is CASSQTSGGQGKVSEQFF. CDR3 nucleotide sequence: TGTGCCAGCAGCCAAACGAGTGGGGGGCAAGGTAAAGTAAGTGAGCAGTTCTTC. Drawing the rest from reference TRBV7-9 and TRBJ2-1, the complete variable domain is DTGVSQNPRHKITKRGQNVTFRCDPISEHNRLYWYRQTLGQGPEFLTYFQNEAQLEKSRLLSDRFSAERPKGSFSTLEIQRTEQGDSAMYLCASSQTSGGQGKVSEQFFGPGTRLTVL.

In the case of this clonotype: The CDR3 ends on some other residue instead of the conserved phenylalanine or tryptophan, so this is likely a read error. The rearrangement uses TRBV9 and TRBJ2-2; D remains ambiguous. CDR1 is SGDLS, CDR2 YYNGEE, per germline. V was cut by 0 bases and J by 1 base, with 1 base left in between. The CDR3 contains 13 residues. CDR3 residues: CASSVGNTGELFL. The CDR3 DNA sequence: TGTGCCAGCAGCGTAGGGAACACCGGGGAGCTGTTTCTT.

This rearrangement joins TRBV29-1 to TRBJ1-3; 12 bases are a match to TRBD1. V shed 2 bases and J 0 bases; nucleotides not matched to a gene: 11. This CDR3 contains 19 residues. Germline CDR1 reads SQVTM; CDR2 reads ANQGSEA. CDR3 region: CSVEPGTGGPASSGNTIYF. CDR3 sequence (DNA): TGCAGCGTTGAACCCGGGACAGGGGGCCCCGCTAGCTCTGGAAACACCATATATTTT.

This sequence joins TRBV12-3 or TRBV12-4 and TRBJ2-2; D possibly corresponds to TRBD1 (5 bases). The V and J ends lost 5 bases and 3 bases respectively, with 16 bases between them. The CDR3 is made up of 16 amino acids. The CDR3 loop is CASSASRAADTGELFF. CDR3 nucleotides: TGTGCCAGCAGTGCATCCAGGGCGGCGGACACCGGGGAGCTGTTTTTT.

This clonotype has only a few counts. The rearrangement joins TRBV19 to TRBJ2-7; D gene uncertain. The CDR3 is 13 residues long. V was pared by 3 bases and J by 2 bases, with 8 bases between. CDR1 and CDR2 (germline): LNHDA, SQIVND (reference sequence). CDR3 residues: CASSIRVPYEQYF. The CDR3 region has the DNA TGTGCCAGTAGTATCCGTGTCCCCTACGAGCAGTACTTC.

This clonotype has a single count. V is TRBV10-3 and J is TRBJ2-1, with 9 nucleotides matching TRBD2. J was trimmed by 7 bases and V by 4 bases; bases with no gene match: 8. Germline V gene lookup returns CDR1 ENHRY and CDR2 SYGVKD. The CDR3 has 15 amino acids. This CDR3 is CAISVASGAVNEQFF. The CDR3 nucleotides read TGTGCCATCAGTGTCGCTAGCGGGGCGGTAAATGAGCAGTTCTTC.